This TCR beta chain was captured in a study of T cell repertoires in cytomegalovirus infection. For the study at large: It can be stated that public TCR beta signatures indicated CMV infection as well as a matching HLA type. Study-wide results and limits: Ex vivo responses were dominated by HLA-C-restricted CMV-specific TCR beta clonotypes.

TCRdb ran MiXCR on the reads and lists one entry per CDR3 protein. The sample lists 200,000 to 300,000 distinct CDR3 sequences, roughly 15% seen once, with 8.8% in the top ten. A few counts support this clonotype. The antigen is unknown. Its ends do not fully match the called genes, so a read error is possible. The sequenced sample consisted of PBMCs. This clonotype originated in a human donor in good health (CMV status not recorded). Some clones in this sample may be carry-over from other donors' samples.

The CDR3 DNA reads as TGTGTCAGCACCGGGACAGGGACCTACGAGCAGTACTTC. It specifies CVSTGTGTYEQYF. The chain links TRBV7-3 to TRBJ2-7; 9 bases are a match to TRBD1. CDR3 length: 13 residues. Germline CDR1 SGHTA, CDR2 FQGTGA.